The clone carrying this TCR beta chain was recorded only once. This specimen includes other DNA sequences encoding the same CDR3. These data belong to a study of blood T cell repertoires in COVID-19. The method was immunoSEQ multiplex PCR; TCRdb's version includes in-frame clones alone and lacks a portion of them. The repertoire holds about 120,000 clones, with roughly four fifths as singletons. Between the trimmed V and J ends, which lost 6 bases and 2 bases, there was a span of 14 bases. The CDR3 totals 15 residues. Germline lookup yields CDR1 LNHDA and CDR2 SQIVND (reference sequence). Sequencing was performed on peripheral blood. The V call is TRBV19, the J call TRBJ1-5; D might be TRBD1 (5 bases). This receptor was obtained from a human donor in a cohort sampled during active COVID-19. The CDR3 protein is CASRTGQGRNQPQHF. The CDR3 DNA is TGTGCCAGTAGGACTGGGCAGGGTCGCAATCAGCCCCAGCATTTT.